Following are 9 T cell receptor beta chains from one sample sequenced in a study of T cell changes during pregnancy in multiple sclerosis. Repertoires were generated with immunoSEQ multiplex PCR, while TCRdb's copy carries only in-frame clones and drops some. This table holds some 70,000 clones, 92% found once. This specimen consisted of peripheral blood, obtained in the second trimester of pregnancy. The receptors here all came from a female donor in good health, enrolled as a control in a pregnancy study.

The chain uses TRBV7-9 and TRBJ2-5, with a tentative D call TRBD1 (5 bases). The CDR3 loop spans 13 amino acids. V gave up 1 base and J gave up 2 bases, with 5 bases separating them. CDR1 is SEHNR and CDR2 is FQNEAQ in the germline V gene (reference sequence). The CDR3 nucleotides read TGTGCCAGCAGCTTAGGACAGCAAGAGACCCAGTACTTC. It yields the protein CASSLGQQETQYF.

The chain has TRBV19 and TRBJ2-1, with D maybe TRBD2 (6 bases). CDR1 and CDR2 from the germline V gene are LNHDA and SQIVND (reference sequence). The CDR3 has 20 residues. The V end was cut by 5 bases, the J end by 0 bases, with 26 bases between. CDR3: CASSVTGTPNIKSSYNEQFF. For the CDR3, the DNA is TGTGCCAGTAGTGTAACCGGGACTCCAAATATTAAAAGCTCCTACAATGAGCAGTTCTTC.

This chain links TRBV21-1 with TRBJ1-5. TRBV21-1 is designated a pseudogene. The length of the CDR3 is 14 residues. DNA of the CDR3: TGTGCCAGCACCGAAATCCGAATGCCCGGGGCCCAGCATTTT. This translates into CASTEIRMPGAQHF.

The CDR3 protein is CASSFRRNQPQHF. CDR3 DNA: TGTGCCAGCAGTTTCCGGCGGAATCAGCCCCAGCATTTT. The chain has TRBV27 and TRBJ1-5; D not resolved. The ends were cut back, 3 bases at V and 4 bases at J, with 7 bases in the middle. Per germline, CDR1 MNHEY and CDR2 SMNVEV (reference sequence). This CDR3 spans 13 amino acids.

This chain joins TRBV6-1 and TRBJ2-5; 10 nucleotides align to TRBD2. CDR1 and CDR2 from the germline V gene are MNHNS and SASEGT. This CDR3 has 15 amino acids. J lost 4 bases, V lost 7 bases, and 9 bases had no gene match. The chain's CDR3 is CASTRAGGPSETQYF. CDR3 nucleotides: TGTGCCAGCACTAGAGCGGGGGGGCCGTCAGAGACCCAGTACTTC.

CDR3 DNA sequence: TGTGCCAGTGGGGACACTAGAAATCAGCCCCAGCATTTT. It codes for CASGDTRNQPQHF. V and J are TRBV19 and TRBJ1-5; tentative D call: TRBD1 (6 bases). The germline V gene has CDR1 LNHDA and CDR2 SQIVND (reference sequence). V was pared by 8 bases and J by 4 bases, with 12 bases between. The CDR3 has 13 amino acids.

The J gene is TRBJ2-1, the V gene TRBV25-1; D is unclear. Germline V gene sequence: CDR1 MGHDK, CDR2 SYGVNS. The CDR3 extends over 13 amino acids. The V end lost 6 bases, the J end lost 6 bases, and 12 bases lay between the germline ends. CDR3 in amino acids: CASSPYFGNEQFF. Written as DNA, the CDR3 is TGTGCCAGCAGCCCTTACTTCGGCAATGAGCAGTTCTTC.

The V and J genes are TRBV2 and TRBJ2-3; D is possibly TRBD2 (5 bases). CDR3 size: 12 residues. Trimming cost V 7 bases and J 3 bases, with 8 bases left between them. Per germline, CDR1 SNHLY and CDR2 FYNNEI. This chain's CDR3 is CASNWRTDTQYF. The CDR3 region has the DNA TGTGCCAGCAACTGGAGGACAGATACGCAGTATTTT.

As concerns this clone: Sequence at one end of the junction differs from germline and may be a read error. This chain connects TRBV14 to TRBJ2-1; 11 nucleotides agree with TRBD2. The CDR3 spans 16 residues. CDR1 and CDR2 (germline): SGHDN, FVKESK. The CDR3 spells CASSHGTSGTYNEQFF. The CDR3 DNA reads TGTGCCAGCAGCCATGGGACTAGCGGCACCTACAATGAACAGTTCTTC.